These T cell receptor beta chains were read from a single sample in a study of blood T cells in healthy people across ages. TCRdb recomputed calls from the 5' RACE reads with MiXCR, one row per CDR3 protein. The sample carries 1.5 million to 2 million distinct CDR3 sequences, approximately 30% recorded once. Sequencing was carried out using blood. The receptors originated from a woman younger than 45 in good health. Both conserved end residues are part of each CDR3. The D gene is left open where the match is weak. Where a row states a size, it is once, few, many or the class of an expanded clone; other rows omit it.

D	size	V	J	DNA	CDR3
NA	many	TRBV7-2	TRBJ2-5	TGTGCCAGCAGCTTAGAGAAGGTAGCTTCAAAGACCCAGTACTTC	CASSLEKVASKTQYF
TRBD2	many	TRBV4-3	TRBJ2-1	TGCGCCAGCAGCCAAGATATGAGACTAGCGGTAAACAATGAGCAGTTCTTC	CASSQDMRLAVNNEQFF
NA	few	TRBV3-1	TRBJ1-2	TGTGCCAGCAGCCAAGATCAAGTCCGGACGGATGGCTACACCTTC	CASSQDQVRTDGYTF
NA	many	TRBV2	TRBJ2-7	TGTGCCAGCAGTGAGGACGAGCAGTACTTC	CASSEDEQYF
NA	NA	TRBV9	TRBJ1-2	TGTGCCAGCAGCGTAGGGGCTAGCTACACCTTC	CASSVGASYTF
NA	NA	TRBV27	TRBJ2-1	TGTGCCAGCAGTTTTGCGGGAAAATACAATGAGCAGTTCTTC	CASSFAGKYNEQFF
NA	NA	TRBV7-2	TRBJ1-1	TGTGCCAGCAGCTTCCAGGGAGCTTCTGAAGCTTTCTTT	CASSFQGASEAFF
TRBD2	few	TRBV7-3	TRBJ2-5	TGTGCCAGCAGCATCCGGGGGGGCCAATGGGAGACCCAGTACTTC	CASSIRGGQWETQYF
NA	few	TRBV7-9	TRBJ1-2	TGTGCCAGCAGCTTTGGTCTCCAATATGGCTACACCTTC	CASSFGLQYGYTF
NA	few	TRBV29-1	TRBJ1-2	TGCAGCGTTGAATCCGGGGGGCAAGGCTACACCTTC	CSVESGGQGYTF
NA	few	TRBV11-2	TRBJ2-5	TGTGCCAGCAACCGGCCCCTGGGAACCCAGTACTTC	CASNRPLGTQYF
NA	few	TRBV28	TRBJ2-4	TGTGCCAGCAGCTTTCCTCCGGGACGATCCCTCACTCAGTACTTC	CASSFPPGRSLTQYF
TRBD2	many	TRBV6-1	TRBJ2-7	TGTGCCAGCAGACTAGCGGGACTCTACGAGCAGTACTTC	CASRLAGLYEQYF
TRBD2	NA	TRBV3-1	TRBJ2-1	TGTGCCAGCAGCTCGGGACTAGCGGCTGGTATCAATGAGCAGTTCTTC	CASSSGLAAGINEQFF
TRBD2	many	TRBV7-2	TRBJ2-7	TGTGCCAGCAGCTTACAGCGGGAGATTTACGAGCAGTACTTC	CASSLQREIYEQYF
NA	few	TRBV5-6	TRBJ2-2	TGTGCCAGCAGCTTGGTGGGGGTGAACACCGGGGAGCTGTTTTTT	CASSLVGVNTGELFF
NA	NA	TRBV28	TRBJ1-6	TGTGCCAGCAGTTTAGGGCCGAGCTCCTATAATTCACCCCTCCACTTT	CASSLGPSSYNSPLHF
TRBD2	few	TRBV20-1	TRBJ2-7	TGCAGTGCCCTGACGAGCGGGGCTCACTACGAGCAGTACTTC	CSALTSGAHYEQYF
NA	NA	TRBV6-2/TRBV6-3	TRBJ1-5	TGTGCCAGCAGTTACTCAACAGGGTCCAGCAATCAGCCCCAGCATTTT	CASSYSTGSSNQPQHF
NA	NA	TRBV6-2/TRBV6-3	TRBJ2-7	TGTGCCAGCAGTTTTACTCAAGGCGAGCAGTACTTC	CASSFTQGEQYF
NA	NA	TRBV6-6	TRBJ1-2	TGTGCCAGCAGTCCGGAACAGGACCATGGCTACACCTTC	CASSPEQDHGYTF
NA	many	TRBV7-9	TRBJ1-1	TGTGCCAGCAGCTTCGGACAGACAGGTGCTTTCTTT	CASSFGQTGAFF
NA	NA	TRBV2	TRBJ2-7	TGTGCCAGCAGTGAAGAGGAATCGGTCCACGAGCAGTACTTC	CASSEEESVHEQYF
NA	few	TRBV27	TRBJ2-6	TGTGCCAGCAGTTTATCAGGGGCGCAGGGGGGTGGGGCCAACGTCCTGACTTTC	CASSLSGAQGGGANVLTF
NA	NA	TRBV15	TRBJ1-2	TGTGCCACCAGCAGAGATGTTGATCAGAACTATGGCTACACCTTC	CATSRDVDQNYGYTF
NA	NA	TRBV27	TRBJ1-1	TGTGCCAGCAGTTTATCACTGGGGTTGATAGCTGAAGCTTTCTTT	CASSLSLGLIAEAFF
NA	NA	TRBV18	TRBJ1-1	TGTGCCAGCTCACCACCGGGGGTTGGCACTGAAGCTTTCTTT	CASSPPGVGTEAFF
TRBD2	NA	TRBV3-1	TRBJ2-1	TGTGCCAGCAGCCAGCTAGCGGCCTACAATGAGCAGTTCTTC	CASSQLAAYNEQFF
NA	few	TRBV2	TRBJ1-6	TGTGCCAGCAGTGAGGAGGGGCCTGGCGGTTCACCCCTCCACTTT	CASSEEGPGGSPLHF
TRBD1	NA	TRBV19	TRBJ1-5	TGTGCCAGTAGTGCTCCCGGGACAGGTCTTCCGCCCCAGCATTTT	CASSAPGTGLPPQHF
NA	few	TRBV7-7	TRBJ2-5	TGTGCCAGCAGCTCCGTTTTAGACAAGGGGACCCAGTACTTC	CASSSVLDKGTQYF
TRBD1	NA	TRBV6-5	TRBJ1-6	TGTGCCAGCAGTTCTGAAGGGACAGCCTATAATTCACCCCTCCACTTT	CASSSEGTAYNSPLHF
NA	few	TRBV21-1	TRBJ2-6	TGTGCCAGCAGCAAAGCGGTCGGCGCCTCTGGGGCCAACGTCCTGACTTTC	CASSKAVGASGANVLTF
NA	NA	TRBV9	TRBJ1-3	TGTGCCAGCAGCGTACTCCAGGACGGGAACACCATATATTTT	CASSVLQDGNTIYF
TRBD1	NA	TRBV12-3/TRBV12-4	TRBJ2-5	TGTGCCAGCCGACAGGGGACAGCGCAAGAGACCCAGTACTTC	CASRQGTAQETQYF
NA	NA	TRBV5-1	TRBJ2-3	TGCGCCAGCAGCTTGGGGCGGGACCCAGAACTACTGGGTACGCAGTATTTT	CASSLGRDPELLGTQYF
NA	few	TRBV7-9	TRBJ1-4	TGTGCCAGCAGCCCGGTGGCTGCAACTAATGAAAAACTGTTTTTT	CASSPVAATNEKLFF
TRBD2	NA	TRBV4-2	TRBJ2-3	TGTGCCAGCAGCCAAGTTGTTAGCGGGGGGGCCTTATTATTCTCAGATACGCAGTATTTT	CASSQVVSGGALLFSDTQYF
TRBD1	many	TRBV12-3/TRBV12-4	TRBJ2-7	TGTGCCAGCAGTCCGACAGGGGGCAGAGACTACGAGCAGTACTTC	CASSPTGGRDYEQYF
NA	few	TRBV2	TRBJ1-5	TGTGCCAGCAGTAAGCTAAGGACAGTAGGGGGGCCGAGCAATCAGCCCCAGCATTTT	CASSKLRTVGGPSNQPQHF